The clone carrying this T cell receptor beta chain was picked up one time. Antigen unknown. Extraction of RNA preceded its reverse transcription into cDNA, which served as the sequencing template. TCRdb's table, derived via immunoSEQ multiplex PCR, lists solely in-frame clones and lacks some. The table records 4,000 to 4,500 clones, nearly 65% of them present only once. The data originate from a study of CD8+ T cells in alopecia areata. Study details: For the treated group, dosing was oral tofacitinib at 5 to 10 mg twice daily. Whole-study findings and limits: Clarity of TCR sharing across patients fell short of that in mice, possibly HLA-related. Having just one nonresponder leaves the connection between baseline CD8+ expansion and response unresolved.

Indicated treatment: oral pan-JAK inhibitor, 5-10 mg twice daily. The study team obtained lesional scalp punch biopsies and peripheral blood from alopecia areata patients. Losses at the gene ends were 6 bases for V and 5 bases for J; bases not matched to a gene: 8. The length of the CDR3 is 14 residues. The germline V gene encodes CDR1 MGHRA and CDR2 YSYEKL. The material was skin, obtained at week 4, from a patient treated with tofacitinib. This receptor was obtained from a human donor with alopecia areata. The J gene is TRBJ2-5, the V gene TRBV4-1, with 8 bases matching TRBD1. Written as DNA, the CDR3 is TGCGCCAGCAGAGAACGACAGGGGAGGGAGACCCAGTACTTC. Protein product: CASRERQGRETQYF.